This TCR beta chain was sequenced in a study of T cells in Graves' hyperthyroidism and ophthalmopathy. Study outcomes and limitations: Most thyroid clonotypes expanded above 0.001 appeared in blood too.

Looked up from germline, CDR1 is DFQATT and CDR2 is SNEGSKA (reference sequence). The V and J ends lost 2 bases and 6 bases, in that order; junction bases with no gene match: 8. The CDR3 has 15 amino acids. Clinical symptoms, serum thyroxine, TRAb, thyroid ultrasound and orbital computed tomography established diagnosis. As regards this clonotype: Its target is not known.

Regions amplified from RNA transcripts were the TCR beta CDR3 regions. The HTBI primer set drove a first-round RT-PCR of the TCR CDR3. In TCRdb, the multiplex PCR reads were re-called with MiXCR into one record per CDR3 protein. The sample has over 650,000 distinct CDR3 sequences; about 45% are singletons. The clonotype comes from an adult man with Graves' disease, either hyperthyroidism or ophthalmopathy (not recorded which). The sample comprised peripheral blood or thyroid tissue (not recorded which). The rearrangement uses TRBV20-1 and TRBJ1-5, with TRBD1 matching over 9 bases. In DNA form, the CDR3 reads TGCAGTGCTAGACTCGGGACAGGGTTGAGTCAGCCCCAGCATTTT. Translation: CSARLGTGLSQPQHF.